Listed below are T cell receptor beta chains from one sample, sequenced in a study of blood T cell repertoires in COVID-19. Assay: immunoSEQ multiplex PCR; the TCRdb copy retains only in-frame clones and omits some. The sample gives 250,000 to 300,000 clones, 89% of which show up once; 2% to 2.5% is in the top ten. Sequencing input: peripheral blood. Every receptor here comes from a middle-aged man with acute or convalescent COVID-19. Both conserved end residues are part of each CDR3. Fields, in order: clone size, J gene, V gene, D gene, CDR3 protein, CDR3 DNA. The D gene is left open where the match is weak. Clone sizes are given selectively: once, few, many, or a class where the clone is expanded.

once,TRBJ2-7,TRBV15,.,CATSRAGRREQYF,TGTGCCACCAGCAGAGCCGGCAGGCGCGAGCAGTACTTC
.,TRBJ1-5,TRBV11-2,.,CASSSGISGQPQHF,TGTGCCAGCAGCTCAGGGATTTCGGGTCAGCCCCAGCATTTT
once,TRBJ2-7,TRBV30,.,CAWSGRDGVYEQYF,TGTGCCTGGAGTGGGAGGGACGGAGTATACGAGCAGTACTTC
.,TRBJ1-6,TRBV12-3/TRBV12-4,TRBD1,CASNRGNSPLHF,TGTGCCAGCAACAGGGGGAATTCACCCCTCCACTTT
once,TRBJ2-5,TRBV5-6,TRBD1,CASSITGQGEKTQYF,TGTGCCAGCAGCATCACTGGACAGGGGGAGAAGACCCAGTACTTC
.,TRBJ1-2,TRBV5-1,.,CASSNDGSFGYTF,TGCGCCAGCAGCAACGACGGGTCCTTTGGCTACACCTTC
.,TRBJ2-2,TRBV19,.,CASSLSVTGELFF,TGTGCCAGTAGCCTCTCTGTCACCGGGGAGCTGTTTTTT
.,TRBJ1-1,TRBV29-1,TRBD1,CSVTGVGALNTEAFF,TGCAGCGTGACAGGGGTGGGGGCTCTGAACACTGAAGCTTTCTTT
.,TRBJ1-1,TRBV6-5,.,CASNLGRNTEAFF,TGTGCCAGCAACCTGGGGAGGAACACTGAAGCTTTCTTT
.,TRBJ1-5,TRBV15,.,CATSRDRVRAHQPQHF,TGTGCCACCAGCAGAGATCGGGTCAGGGCCCATCAGCCCCAGCATTTT
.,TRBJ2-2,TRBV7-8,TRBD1,CASSLGTGDTGELFF,TGTGCCAGCAGCTTAGGGACAGGGGACACCGGGGAGCTGTTTTTT
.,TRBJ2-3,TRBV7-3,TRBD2,CASSSGLAGVADTQYF,TGTGCCAGCAGCTCGGGACTAGCGGGGGTGGCAGATACGCAGTATTTT
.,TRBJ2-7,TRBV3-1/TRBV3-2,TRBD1,CASSLRDRGLYEQYF,TGTGCCAGCAGCTTACGGGACAGGGGGCTATACGAGCAGTACTTC
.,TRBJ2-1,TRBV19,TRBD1,CASSRAGTGGNEQFF,TGTGCCAGTAGTAGAGCCGGGACAGGGGGCAATGAGCAGTTCTTC
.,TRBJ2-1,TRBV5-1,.,CASSPARDTHSGEQFF,TGCGCCAGCAGCCCGGCTCGGGACACCCATAGTGGTGAGCAGTTCTTC
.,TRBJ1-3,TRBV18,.,CASSPAHSGNTIYF,TGTGCCAGCTCACCAGCGCACTCTGGAAACACCATATATTTT
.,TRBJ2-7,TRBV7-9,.,CASSRGGGPSYEQYF,TGTGCCAGCAGCCGAGGGGGGGGACCCTCCTACGAGCAGTACTTC
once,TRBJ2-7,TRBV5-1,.,CASSRTERSYEQYF,TGCGCCAGCAGCCGGACAGAAAGGTCCTACGAGCAGTACTTC
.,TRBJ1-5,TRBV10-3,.,CAISGSGRNQPQHF,TGTGCCATCAGTGGATCAGGGAGGAATCAGCCCCAGCATTTT
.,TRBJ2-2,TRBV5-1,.,CASSYAQGSTGELFF,TGCGCCAGCAGCTATGCACAGGGTTCCACCGGGGAGCTGTTTTTT
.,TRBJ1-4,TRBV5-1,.,CASSFPGAGEKLFF,TGCGCCAGCAGCTTCCCAGGGGCTGGAGAAAAACTGTTTTTT
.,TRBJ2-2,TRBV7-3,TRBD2,CASSPERGVGELFF,TGTGCCAGCAGCCCCGAGCGGGGCGTCGGGGAGCTGTTTTTT
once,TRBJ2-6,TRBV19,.,CASSTPGLSGANVLTF,TGTGCCAGTAGTACACCAGGGCTTTCTGGGGCCAACGTCCTGACTTTC
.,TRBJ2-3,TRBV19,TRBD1,CASSIKGAGDTQYF,TGTGCCAGTAGTATAAAGGGGGCCGGGGATACGCAGTATTTT
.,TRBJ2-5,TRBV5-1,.,CASSLEAGQYF,TGCGCCAGCAGCTTGGAGGCGGGCCAGTACTTC
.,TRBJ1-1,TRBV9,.,CASSVMDSRTEAFF,TGTGCCAGCAGCGTAATGGACAGTCGAACTGAAGCTTTCTTT
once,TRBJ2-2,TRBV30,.,CAWSLTGTGELFF,TGTGCCTGGAGTTTGACTGGGACCGGGGAGCTGTTTTTT
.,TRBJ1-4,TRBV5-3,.,CARSHAGANEKLFF,TGTGCCAGAAGCCACGCAGGGGCTAATGAAAAACTGTTTTTT
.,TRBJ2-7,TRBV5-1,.,CASSSGRLGNEQYF,TGCGCCAGCAGCTCAGGGAGGCTAGGTAACGAGCAGTACTTC
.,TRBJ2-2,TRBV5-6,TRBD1,CASSLQQGSTGELFF,TGTGCCAGCAGCTTGCAACAGGGGAGCACCGGGGAGCTGTTTTTT
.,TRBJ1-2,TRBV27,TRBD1,CASSLRGTGTYGYTF,TGTGCCAGCAGTTTGCGAGGGACAGGGACCTATGGCTACACCTTC
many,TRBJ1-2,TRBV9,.,CASSVGEANYGYTF,TGTGCCAGCAGCGTAGGGGAGGCTAACTATGGCTACACCTTC
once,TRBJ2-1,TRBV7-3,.,CASSSQINEQFF,TGTGCCAGCAGCTCGCAGATAAATGAGCAGTTCTTC
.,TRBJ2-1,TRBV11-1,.,CASSFPEAYNEQFF,TGTGCCAGCAGCTTCCCGGAGGCCTACAATGAGCAGTTCTTC
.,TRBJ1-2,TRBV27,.,CASSLSADSYGYTF,TGTGCCAGCAGTTTATCGGCGGACAGCTATGGCTACACCTTC
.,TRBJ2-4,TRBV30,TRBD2,CAWKLRGANRNIQYF,TGTGCCTGGAAATTGCGGGGGGCGAATCGAAACATTCAGTACTTC
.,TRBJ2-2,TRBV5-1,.,CASSLGRANTGELFF,TGCGCCAGCAGCTTGGGCAGGGCGAACACCGGGGAGCTGTTTTTT
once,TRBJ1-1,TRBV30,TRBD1,CAWRDRGRITEAFF,TGTGCCTGGAGGGACAGGGGGCGCATCACTGAAGCTTTCTTT
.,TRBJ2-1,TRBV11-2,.,CASSLFRDEQFF,TGTGCCAGCAGCTTATTTCGGGATGAGCAGTTCTTC
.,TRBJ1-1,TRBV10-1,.,CASSAGIETEAFF,TGCGCCAGCAGTGCAGGGATCGAGACTGAAGCTTTCTTT
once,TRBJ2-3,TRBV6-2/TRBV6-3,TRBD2,CASSRLAGPDTQYF,TGTGCCAGCAGCAGACTAGCGGGGCCTGATACGCAGTATTTT
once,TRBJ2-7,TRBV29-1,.,CSVEEGQNYEQYF,TGCAGCGTTGAAGAGGGACAAAACTACGAGCAGTACTTC
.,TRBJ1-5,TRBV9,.,CASSAEGDYSNQPQHF,TGTGCCAGCAGCGCGGAGGGAGATTATAGCAATCAGCCCCAGCATTTT
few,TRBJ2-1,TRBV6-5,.,CASSYLSSYNEQFF,TGTGCCAGCAGTTACTTGAGCTCCTACAATGAGCAGTTCTTC
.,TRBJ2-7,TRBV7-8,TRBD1,CASSSPTGGYEQYF,TGTGCCAGCAGCTCCCCGACAGGGGGCTACGAGCAGTACTTC
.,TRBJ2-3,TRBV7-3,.,CASSSYNQAQYF,TGTGCCAGCAGCTCTTACAATCAGGCGCAGTATTTT
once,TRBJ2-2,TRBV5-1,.,CASSLAGGRNTGELFF,TGCGCCAGCAGCTTGGCCGGAGGACGGAACACCGGGGAGCTGTTTTTT
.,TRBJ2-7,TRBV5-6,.,CASSLSREQYF,TGTGCCAGCAGCTTATCGCGGGAGCAGTACTTC
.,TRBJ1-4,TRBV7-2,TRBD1,CASSLGDRVANEKLFF,TGTGCCAGCAGCTTAGGTGACAGGGTAGCTAATGAAAAACTGTTTTTT
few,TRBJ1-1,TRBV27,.,CASSVRTDSTEAFF,TGTGCCAGCAGTGTCCGGACAGACTCTACTGAAGCTTTCTTT
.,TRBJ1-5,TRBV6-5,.,CASSYGPDQPQHF,TGTGCCAGCAGTTACGGGCCCGATCAGCCCCAGCATTTT